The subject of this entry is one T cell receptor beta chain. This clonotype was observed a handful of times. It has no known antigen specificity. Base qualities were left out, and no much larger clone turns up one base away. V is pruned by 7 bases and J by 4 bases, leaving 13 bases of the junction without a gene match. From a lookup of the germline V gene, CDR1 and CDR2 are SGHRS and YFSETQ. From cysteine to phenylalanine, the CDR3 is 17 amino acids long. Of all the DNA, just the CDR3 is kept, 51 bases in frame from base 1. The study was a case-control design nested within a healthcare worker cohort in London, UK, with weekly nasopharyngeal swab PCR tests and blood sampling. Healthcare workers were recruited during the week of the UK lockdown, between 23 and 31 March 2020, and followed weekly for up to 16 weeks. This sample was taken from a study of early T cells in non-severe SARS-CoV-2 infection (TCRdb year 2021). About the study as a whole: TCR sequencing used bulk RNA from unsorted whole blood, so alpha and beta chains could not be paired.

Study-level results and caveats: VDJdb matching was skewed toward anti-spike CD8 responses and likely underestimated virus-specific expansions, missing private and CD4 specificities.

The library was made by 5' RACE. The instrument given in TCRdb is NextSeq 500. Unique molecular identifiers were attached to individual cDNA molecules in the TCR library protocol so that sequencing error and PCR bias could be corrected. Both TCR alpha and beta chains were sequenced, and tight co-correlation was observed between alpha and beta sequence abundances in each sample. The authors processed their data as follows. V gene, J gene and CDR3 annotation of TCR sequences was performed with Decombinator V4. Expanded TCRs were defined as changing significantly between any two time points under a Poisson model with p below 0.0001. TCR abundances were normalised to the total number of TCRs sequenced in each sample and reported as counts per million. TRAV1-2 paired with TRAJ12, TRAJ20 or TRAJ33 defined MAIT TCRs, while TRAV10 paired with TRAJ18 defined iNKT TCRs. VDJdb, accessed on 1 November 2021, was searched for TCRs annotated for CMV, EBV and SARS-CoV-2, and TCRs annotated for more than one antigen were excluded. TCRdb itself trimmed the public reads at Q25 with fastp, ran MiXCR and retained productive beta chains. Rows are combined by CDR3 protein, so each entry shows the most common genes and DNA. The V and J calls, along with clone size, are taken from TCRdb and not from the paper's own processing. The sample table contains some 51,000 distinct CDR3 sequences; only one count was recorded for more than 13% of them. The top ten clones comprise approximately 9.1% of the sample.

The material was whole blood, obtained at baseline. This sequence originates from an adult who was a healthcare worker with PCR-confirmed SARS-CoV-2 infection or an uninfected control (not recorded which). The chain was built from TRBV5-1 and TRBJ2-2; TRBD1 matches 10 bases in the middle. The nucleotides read TGCGCCAGCTCCGCCGGAGGGACAGGGGTTCCCACCGGGGAGCTGTTTTTT. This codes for CASSAGGTGVPTGELFF.